Sequencing of this TCR beta chain was carried out in a study of CD8+ T cells in alopecia areata. Turning to the study itself: Tofacitinib administration to treated patients was oral, at 5 to 10 mg twice daily. Disease severity was quantified as SALT score of affected scalp area.

The sample's treatment: oral pan-JAK inhibitor, 5-10 mg twice daily. Individuals with alopecia areata gave both lesional scalp punch biopsies and peripheral blood for collection. The CDR3 sequence is 15 residues long. CDR1 and CDR2 from the germline V gene are SGHNT and YYREEE (reference sequence). V lost 6 bases to trimming and J lost 0 bases, with 13 bases between them. Once RNA had been extracted, it was reverse transcribed into cDNA to act as the sequencing template. TCRdb's copy holds only in-frame clones and misses some; the assay was immunoSEQ multiplex PCR. The sample includes 15,000 to 20,000 clones, around 60% of them seen just once.

V and J are TRBV5-4 and TRBJ2-1; no clear D gene. The sequences come from skin, collected at week 4, from a patient treated with tofacitinib. This TCR was recovered from a human donor with alopecia areata. CDR3 amino acids: CASTLGGSSYNEQFF. The DNA for the CDR3 is TGTGCCAGCACCCTGGGCGGAAGCTCCTACAATGAGCAGTTCTTC.